The T cell receptor (beta chain) described here comes from a study of Ad26.COV2.S vaccination and SARS-CoV-2 variants. Study-wide background: Of the COV1001 trial arms, the Ad26.COV2.S arm included the donor. Into the muscle, Ad26.COV2.S was dosed once or twice, 56 days apart.

Study-wide findings and caveats: Vaccine recipients and placebo recipients showed similar non-spike TCR breadth.

Treatment indicated: roughly 20 received Ad26.COV2.S at low or high dose, single or two shots; about 5 received placebo; per-sample allocation not given. The investigators took samples on day 63 after the first vaccine or placebo injection. Germline CDR1 reads SNHLY; CDR2 reads FYNNEI. Trimming took 7 bases from V and 8 from J, leaving 15 bases between them. The CDR3 is 13 amino acids. The repertoire was sequenced with immunoSEQ multiplex PCR; TCRdb's copy has only in-frame clones and lacks some. The table shows 300,000 to 350,000 clones, with roughly 90% occurring only once. Of note for this clone: The antigen is unknown.

This specimen consisted of peripheral blood, obtained in a trial of Ad26.COV2.S vaccine versus placebo. This clonotype originated in a person aged 18-65 years who received the Ad26.COV2.S COVID-19 vaccine or a placebo. The chain joins TRBV2 to TRBJ1-5; tentatively, D is TRBD1 (5 bases). The CDR3, as DNA: TGTGCCAGCAACGAGGGGCGCGGGGAGCCCCAGCATTTT. It codes for CASNEGRGEPQHF. Supplemented by reference TRBV2 and TRBJ1-5, the full variable domain reads EPEVTQTPSHQVTQMGQEVILRCVPISNHLYFYWYRQILGQKVEFLVSFYNNEISEKSEIFDDQFSVERPDGSNFTLKIRSTKLEDSAMYFCASNEGRGEPQHFGDGTRLSIL.